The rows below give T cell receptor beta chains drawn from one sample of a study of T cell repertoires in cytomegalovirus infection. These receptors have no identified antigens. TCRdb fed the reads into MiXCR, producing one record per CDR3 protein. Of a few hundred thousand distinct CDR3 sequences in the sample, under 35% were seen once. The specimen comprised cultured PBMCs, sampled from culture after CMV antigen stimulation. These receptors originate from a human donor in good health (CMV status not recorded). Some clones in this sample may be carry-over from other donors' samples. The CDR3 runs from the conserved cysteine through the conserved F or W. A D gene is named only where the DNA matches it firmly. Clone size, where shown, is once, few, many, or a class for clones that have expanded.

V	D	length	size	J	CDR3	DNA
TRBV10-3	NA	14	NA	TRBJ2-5	CAISEAFGKETQYF	TGTGCCATCAGTGAAGCGTTCGGGAAAGAGACCCAGTACTTC
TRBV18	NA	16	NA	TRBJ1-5	CASSPSRDTGNQPQHF	TGTGCCAGCTCACCGTCCCGGGACACGGGCAATCAGCCCCAGCATTTT
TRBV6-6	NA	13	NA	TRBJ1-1	CASSKGMNTEAFF	TGTGCCAGCTCCAAGGGGATGAACACTGAAGCTTTCTTT
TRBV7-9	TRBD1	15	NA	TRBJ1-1	CASSFLTGVNTEAFF	TGTGCCAGCAGCTTCCTTACAGGGGTGAACACTGAAGCTTTCTTT
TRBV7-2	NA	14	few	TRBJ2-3	CASSQPKRPDTQYF	TGTGCCAGCAGCCAGCCAAAGAGGCCAGATACGCAGTATTTT
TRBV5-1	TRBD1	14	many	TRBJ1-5	CASSLSTGGQPQHF	TGCGCCAGCAGCTTATCGACAGGGGGACAGCCCCAGCATTTT
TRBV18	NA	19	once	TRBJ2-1	CASSPSAVSPVSSYNEQFF	TGTGCCAGCTCACCATCAGCGGTCTCACCCGTAAGCTCCTACAATGAGCAGTTCTTC
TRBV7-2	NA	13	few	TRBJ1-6	CASALGGQSPLHF	TGTGCCAGCGCCCTAGGGGGGCAATCACCCCTCCACTTT
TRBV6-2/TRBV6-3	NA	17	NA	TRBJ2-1	CASSYGADTGSYNEQFF	TGTGCCAGCAGTTACGGAGCCGACACAGGCTCCTACAATGAGCAGTTCTTC
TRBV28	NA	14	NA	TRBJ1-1	CASSLFAGNTEAFF	TGTGCCAGCAGTTTATTTGCCGGGAACACTGAAGCTTTCTTT
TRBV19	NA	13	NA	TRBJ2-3	CASSIMGTDTQYF	TGTGCCAGTAGTATAATGGGCACAGATACGCAGTATTTT
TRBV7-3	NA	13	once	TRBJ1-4	CASSPGTNEKLFF	TGTGCCAGCAGCCCCGGAACGAATGAAAAACTGTTTTTT
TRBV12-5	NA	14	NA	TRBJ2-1	CASAPKENRNEQFF	TGTGCTAGTGCCCCTAAGGAAAACAGAAATGAGCAGTTCTTC
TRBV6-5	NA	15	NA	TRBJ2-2	CASRLGLRNTGELFF	TGTGCCAGCAGACTCGGACTACGAAACACCGGGGAGCTGTTTTTT
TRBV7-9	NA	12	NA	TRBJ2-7	CASSLPADEQYF	TGTGCCAGCAGCTTACCGGCAGACGAGCAGTACTTC
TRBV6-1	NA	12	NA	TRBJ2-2	CASREGTGELFF	TGTGCCAGCAGGGAGGGTACCGGGGAGCTGTTTTTT
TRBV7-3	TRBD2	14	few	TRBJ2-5	CASSPGGGRETQYF	TGTGCCAGCAGCCCTGGTGGCGGGAGGGAGACCCAGTACTTC
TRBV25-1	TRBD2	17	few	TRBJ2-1	CASSGPRLAQIGNEQFF	TGTGCCAGCAGTGGACCCCGACTAGCGCAAATAGGGAATGAGCAGTTCTTC
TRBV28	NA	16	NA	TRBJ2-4	CASSPGGVLAKNIQYF	TGTGCCAGCAGTCCTGGGGGTGTATTAGCCAAAAACATTCAGTACTTC
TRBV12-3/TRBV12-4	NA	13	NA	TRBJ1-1	CASSFQLNTEAFF	TGTGCCAGCAGTTTTCAGCTAAACACTGAAGCTTTCTTT
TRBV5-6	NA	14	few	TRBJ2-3	CASSPTGFTDTQYF	TGTGCCAGCAGCCCTACAGGGTTCACAGATACGCAGTATTTT
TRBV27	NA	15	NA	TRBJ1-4	CASSSGRRVGEKLFF	TGTGCCAGCAGTTCCGGCCGGCGAGTGGGTGAAAAACTGTTTTTT
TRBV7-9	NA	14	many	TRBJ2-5	CASTPFPKRETQYF	TGTGCCAGCACCCCTTTCCCGAAAAGGGAGACCCAGTACTTC
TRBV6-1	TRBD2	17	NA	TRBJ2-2	CASSEGLAGGWSGELFF	TGTGCCAGCAGTGAAGGACTAGCGGGGGGGTGGAGCGGGGAGCTGTTTTTT
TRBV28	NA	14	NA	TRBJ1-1	CASSSHRLNTEAFF	TGTGCCAGCAGTTCCCACAGATTGAACACTGAAGCTTTCTTT
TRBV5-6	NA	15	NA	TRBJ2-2	CASSLGPGVTGELFF	TGTGCCAGCAGCTTGGGTCCAGGAGTCACCGGGGAGCTGTTTTTT
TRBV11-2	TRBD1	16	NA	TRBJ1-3	CASSLPTGRTGNTIYF	TGTGCCAGCAGCCTTCCGACAGGGCGTACGGGAAACACCATATATTTT
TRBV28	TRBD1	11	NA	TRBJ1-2	CASGTGLGYTF	TGTGCCAGCGGGACAGGGCTTGGCTACACCTTC
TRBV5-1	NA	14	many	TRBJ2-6	CASSLRGEANVLTF	TGCGCCAGCAGCTTGAGGGGGGAAGCCAACGTCCTGACTTTC
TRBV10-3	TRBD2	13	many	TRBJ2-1	CAITSGGDNEQFF	TGTGCCATCACGAGCGGGGGAGACAATGAGCAGTTCTTC
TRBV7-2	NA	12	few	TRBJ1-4	CASSFRPGLLFF	TGTGCCAGCAGCTTCCGGCCAGGTCTATTGTTTTTT
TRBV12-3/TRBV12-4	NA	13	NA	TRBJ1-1	CASTLREGTEAFF	TGTGCCAGCACCCTTCGAGAGGGCACTGAAGCTTTCTTT
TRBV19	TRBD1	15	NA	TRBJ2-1	CASSAGTARYNEQFF	TGTGCCAGTTCGGCCGGGACAGCAAGATACAATGAGCAGTTCTTC
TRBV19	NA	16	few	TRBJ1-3	CASSMAGQGSGNTIYF	TGTGCCAGTAGTATGGCAGGGCAGGGCTCTGGAAACACCATATATTTT
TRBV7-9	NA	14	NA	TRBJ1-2	CASSLPEGDYGYTF	TGTGCCAGCAGCTTACCCGAGGGTGACTATGGCTACACCTTC
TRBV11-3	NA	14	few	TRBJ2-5	CASSPDGSQETQYF	TGTGCCAGCAGCCCCGACGGGAGTCAAGAGACCCAGTACTTC
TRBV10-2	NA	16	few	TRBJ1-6	CASRRGASSYNSPLHF	TGCGCCAGCAGGAGAGGGGCGAGCTCCTATAATTCACCCCTCCACTTT
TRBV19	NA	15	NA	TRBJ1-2	CASSISGTTNYGYTF	TGTGCCAGTAGTATCTCCGGGACGACTAACTATGGCTACACCTTC
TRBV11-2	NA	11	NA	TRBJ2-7	CASTSAGEQYF	TGTGCCAGCACCTCGGCGGGGGAGCAGTACTTC
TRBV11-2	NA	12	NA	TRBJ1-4	CASSPGNSGLFF	TGTGCCAGCAGCCCAGGGAATTCAGGACTGTTTTTT
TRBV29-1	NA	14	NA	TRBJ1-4	CSVETGAFNEKLFF	TGCAGCGTTGAGACGGGAGCCTTTAATGAAAAACTGTTTTTT